The clone carrying this TCR beta chain was recorded a few times. Germline values: CDR1 LNHDA, CDR2 SQIVND (reference sequence). CDR3 length equals 14 residues. V trimming: 7 bases; J trimming: 1 base; junction bases outside the gene matches: 6. This entry is derived from a study of T cell changes during pregnancy in multiple sclerosis. The protocol was immunoSEQ multiplex PCR, while the TCRdb copy is restricted to in-frame clones and leaves out a portion. The table shows some 47,000 clones, with roughly 96% occurring only once. The source of this sequence is a female donor with multiple sclerosis, enrolled in a pregnancy study. The gene calls are TRBV19 and TRBJ2-5, with 7 bases matching TRBD1. The sample here was peripheral blood, taken in the second trimester of pregnancy. DNA for the CDR3: TGTGCCAGTACCCCAAAGGGGGCCCAAGAGACCCAGTACTTC. Residues: CASTPKGAQETQYF.